These 25 T cell receptor beta chains share one sample of origin, sequenced in a study of blood T cell repertoires in COVID-19. This table comes from immunoSEQ multiplex PCR, and its TCRdb copy is limited to in-frame clones, with some not included. The sample consists of 100,000 or so clones, 84% of them appearing once. The sample taken for sequencing was peripheral blood. Receptors originate from a man aged 40-55 years with active or convalescent COVID-19.

V and J are TRBV25-1 and TRBJ2-7, with 7 bases aligning to TRBD2. V was clipped by 7 bases and J by 0 bases; unmatched bases: 6. Germline CDR1 MGHDK, CDR2 SYGVNS. This CDR3 has 14 residues. CDR3 coding DNA: TGTGCCAGCACCCCTAGCGGAAGCTCCTACGAGCAGTACTTC. This sequence encodes CASTPSGSSYEQYF.

This clone was observed once. An end of the junction does not agree with germline; a read error may underlie this. The chain is built from TRBV19 and TRBJ2-7, with D tentatively TRBD2 (5 bases). CDR3 length: 16 residues. Germline V gene lookup returns CDR1 LNHDA and CDR2 SQIVND (reference sequence). DNA for the CDR3: TGTGCCAGTAGTATATGGGGAGCCAGTGATTCCTCCGAGCAGTACTTC. This gives the protein CASSIWGASDSSEQYF.

The chain has TRBV11-2 and TRBJ1-2; TRBD1 matches 8 bases. Germline loops: CDR1 SGHAT, CDR2 FQNNGV. The length of the CDR3 is 13 residues. The trim removed 8 bases at V and 8 bases at J, leaving 10 bases unmatched. The CDR3 loop reads CASRGQGEGGYTF. In DNA, the CDR3 is TGTGCCAGCCGCGGACAGGGAGAGGGAGGCTACACCTTC.

In this sample, this clone turned up a few times. The chain combines TRBV29-1 with TRBJ1-2, with unresolved D. Germline V gives CDR1 SQVTM, CDR2 ANQGSEA. CDR3 length equals 13 residues. The ends were cut back, 6 bases at V and 5 bases at J, with 16 bases in the middle. CDR3 sequence reads: CSVRGGPRYGYTF. CDR3 coding DNA: TGCAGCGTACGAGGAGGGCCTCGGTATGGCTACACCTTC.

CDR3 region: CASSSLGVYGYTF. CDR3 nucleotides: TGTGCCAGCAGCTCCCTCGGGGTCTATGGCTACACCTTC. The chain has TRBV12-3 or TRBV12-4 and TRBJ1-2, with unresolved D. The V end was cut by 6 bases, the J end by 4 bases, with 12 bases between. CDR3 size: 13 residues.

The rearrangement uses TRBV5-1 and TRBJ1-3; 8 nucleotides align to TRBD1. Germline V gene data show CDR1 as SGHRS and CDR2 as YFSETQ. CDR3 length: 17 residues. V gave up 0 bases and J gave up 0 bases; unmatched junction bases: 5. The CDR3 DNA sequence: TGCGCCAGCAGCTTGGAGCGACAGGGGAGCTCTGGAAACACCATATATTTT. This sequence encodes CASSLERQGSSGNTIYF.

This clone was observed at least ten times. This chain joins TRBV5-6 and TRBJ2-7; 8 bases match TRBD1. The V segment lost 2 bases and the J segment 1 base; nucleotides outside the gene matches: 2. Germline CDR1 and CDR2: SGHDT and YYEEEE. CDR3 size: 14 residues. CDR3 DNA: TGTGCCAGCAGCTTCAGGGGGCCATCCTACGAGCAGTACTTC. Protein sequence: CASSFRGPSYEQYF.

The chain recombines TRBV4-2 with TRBJ1-6; no reliable D call. This CDR3 spans 13 amino acids. Germline V gene data show CDR1 as LGHNA and CDR2 as YNFKEQ. Trimming took off 1 base at V and 6 bases at J, with 4 bases between the two ends. For the CDR3, the DNA is TGTGCCAGCAGCCAAGTCAGTAATTCACCCCTCCACTTT. It is translated as CASSQVSNSPLHF.

The V gene is TRBV19, the J gene TRBJ2-1; 9 bases agree with TRBD1. Per the germline V gene, CDR1 is LNHDA and CDR2 is SQIVND (reference sequence). The V segment lost 2 bases and the J segment 8 bases; nucleotides outside the gene matches: 7. CDR3 length equals 15 residues. CDR3 amino acids: CASSILGTGYHEQFF. In DNA form, the CDR3 reads TGTGCCAGTAGTATACTCGGGACAGGGTACCATGAGCAGTTCTTC.

The V and J genes are TRBV6-5 and TRBJ1-6; possibly TRBD1 for D (6 bases). Germline V gene data show CDR1 as MNHEY and CDR2 as SVGAGI. Trimming cost V 0 bases and J 10 bases, with 10 bases left between them. This CDR3 contains 14 residues. In nucleotides, the CDR3 is TGTGCCAGCAGTTACTCGAGGGACAACTCACCCCTCCACTTT. Residues: CASSYSRDNSPLHF.

V and J are TRBV7-9 and TRBJ2-7; tentative D call: TRBD1 (5 bases). The CDR3 is 12 residues long. V was clipped by 5 bases and J by 1 base, with 6 bases between them. Germline lookup yields CDR1 SEHNR and CDR2 FQNEAQ (reference sequence). This chain's CDR3 is CASSRQSYEQYF. The CDR3 DNA follows: TGTGCCAGCAGCCGACAGTCCTACGAGCAGTACTTC.

CDR3 nucleotide sequence: TGTGCCAGCAGTTCAGGACAGGGGAACACCGGGGAGCTGTTTTTT. This sequence encodes CASSSGQGNTGELFF. The chain is built from TRBV6-2 or TRBV6-3 and TRBJ2-2; 8 bases align to TRBD1. Germline V lookup: CDR1 MNHEY, CDR2 SVGEGT. The trim removed 4 bases at V and 1 base at J, leaving 2 bases unmatched. The CDR3 extends over 15 amino acids.

The chain employs TRBV9 and TRBJ2-6; TRBD1 might be the D (6 bases). CDR3 length: 17 residues. Germline V gene sequence: CDR1 SGDLS, CDR2 YYNGEE. V gave up 4 bases and J gave up 0 bases, with 14 bases separating them. The CDR3 nucleotides are TGTGCCAGCAGCCTGCGACAGGATCTCTCTGGGGCCAACGTCCTGACTTTC. Translation: CASSLRQDLSGANVLTF.

The V call is TRBV18, the J call TRBJ2-7; the match to TRBD1 covers 8 bases. The CDR3 covers 14 residues. From germline, CDR1 is KGHSH and CDR2 LQKENI. V lost 5 bases and J lost 3; bases outside the gene matches: 6. DNA of the CDR3: TGTGCCAGCTCATCCGGGACAGGTGTCTACGAGCAGTACTTC. Amino acids: CASSSGTGVYEQYF.

The V call is TRBV13, the J call TRBJ2-7; no definite D call. CDR1 is PRHDT, CDR2 FYEKMQ, per germline (reference sequence). The CDR3 has 11 amino acids. The V and J ends lost 0 bases and 7 bases respectively, with 4 bases between them. The CDR3 DNA reads TGTGCCAGCAGCTTAGGGCGGGAGCAGTACTTC. Its protein product is CASSLGREQYF.

This rearrangement joins TRBV5-1 to TRBJ1-4; unclear D gene. CDR3 length equals 16 residues. CDR1 and CDR2 from the germline V gene are SGHRS and YFSETQ. The V gene lost 0 bases and the J gene lost 0 bases, with 9 bases spanning the gap. The CDR3 spells CASSLGTVATNEKLFF. The CDR3 DNA reads as TGCGCCAGCAGCTTGGGAACAGTCGCAACTAATGAAAAACTGTTTTTT. The variable domain in full, completed from reference TRBV5-1 and TRBJ1-4, reads KAGVTQTPRYLIKTRGQQVTLSCSPISGHRSVSWYQQTPGQGLQFLFEYFSETQRNKGNFPGRFSGRQFSNSRSEMNVSTLELGDSALYLCASSLGTVATNEKLFFGSGTQLSVL.

This clone came up many times. This chain joins TRBV29-1 and TRBJ1-5; 9 bases agree with TRBD1. Germline values: CDR1 SQVTM, CDR2 ANQGSEA. The V and J ends lost 6 bases and 7 bases, in that order; junction bases with no gene match: 7. The CDR3 extends over 13 amino acids. The CDR3 DNA reads TGCAGCGTATCGGACAGGGGTGGACAGCCCCAGCATTTT. This translates into CSVSDRGGQPQHF.

The V gene is TRBV6-5, the J gene TRBJ1-1; TRBD1 aligns across 7 bases. The J segment lost 1 base and the V segment lost 0 bases, leaving 2 bases of the junction unmatched. The CDR3 consists of 15 residues. CDR1 and CDR2 (germline): MNHEY, SVGAGI. CDR3 residues: CASSYSGTANTEAFF. Here the CDR3 DNA reads TGTGCCAGCAGTTACTCCGGGACAGCGAACACTGAAGCTTTCTTT.

V is TRBV6-5 and J is TRBJ1-3; the D gene is possibly TRBD1 (6 bases). Germline V lookup: CDR1 MNHEY, CDR2 SVGAGI. The CDR3 loop spans 13 amino acids. V lost 10 bases and J lost 0, with 10 bases in between. For the CDR3, the DNA is TGTGCCACCCTGGACAGCTCTGGAAACACCATATATTTT. Translating gives CATLDSSGNTIYF.

The gene calls are TRBV9 and TRBJ1-1, with D possibly being TRBD1 (6 bases). The V gene's germline CDR1 is SGDLS and CDR2 YYNGEE. Trimming shortened V by 3 bases and J by 1 base, and 16 bases separated the two germline ends. The CDR3 is made up of 16 amino acids. In DNA form, the CDR3 reads TGTGCCAGCAGCGGGGGGCCCGACAGGCCGAACACTGAAGCTTTCTTT. It specifies CASSGGPDRPNTEAFF. Drawing the rest from reference TRBV9 and TRBJ1-1, the complete variable domain is DSGVTQTPKHLITATGQRVTLRCSPRSGDLSVYWYQQSLDQGLQFLIQYYNGEERAKGNILERFSAQQFPDLHSELNLSSLELGDSALYFCASSGGPDRPNTEAFFGQGTRLTVV.

This chain joins TRBV6-2 or TRBV6-3 and TRBJ2-3; unclear D gene. Germline V gene data show CDR1 as MNHEY and CDR2 as SVGEGT. This CDR3 has 14 residues. V lost 2 bases and J 1 base, leaving 7 bases between the germline ends. The CDR3 is CASSYGAGTDTQYF. DNA for the CDR3: TGTGCCAGCAGTTACGGCGCGGGCACAGATACGCAGTATTTT.

The rearrangement joins TRBV6-6 to TRBJ2-5; 9 positions match TRBD1. Germline V gives CDR1 MNHNY, CDR2 SVGAGI (reference sequence). V gave up 6 bases and J gave up 5 bases; unmatched junction bases: 7. CDR3 length: 14 residues. CDR3 protein: CASSQQGAGETQYF. DNA for the CDR3: TGTGCCAGCAGCCAACAGGGGGCAGGGGAGACCCAGTACTTC.

The V gene is TRBV20-1, the J gene TRBJ1-2; D perhaps matches TRBD1 (5 bases). The germline V and J ends were trimmed by 3 bases and 4 bases, with 12 bases remaining between them. The CDR3 runs 13 residues. CDR1 and CDR2 (germline): DFQATT, SNEGSKA (reference sequence). This CDR3 is CSASTTDLYGYTF. For the CDR3, the DNA is TGCAGTGCTAGTACGACAGATCTCTATGGCTACACCTTC.

The chain employs TRBV27 and TRBJ1-2; 9 bases are a match to TRBD1. This CDR3 is 14 amino acids long. CDR1 and CDR2 (germline): MNHEY, SMNVEV (reference sequence). V lost 5 bases, J lost 8 bases, and 9 bases stayed unmatched. The CDR3 DNA sequence: TGTGCCAGCAGTAGGGGGACAGGGCCTAGAGGCTACACCTTC. It specifies CASSRGTGPRGYTF.

This chain links TRBV7-7 with TRBJ1-1; no firm D call. The CDR3 sequence is 13 residues long. Germline V CDR1 and CDR2: SSHAT, FNYEAQ (reference sequence). Trimming removed 5 bases from V and 2 bases from J, with 9 bases in between. CDR3 sequence: CASSIDTNTEAFF. In nucleotides, the CDR3 is TGTGCCAGCAGCATAGACACAAACACTGAAGCTTTCTTT.